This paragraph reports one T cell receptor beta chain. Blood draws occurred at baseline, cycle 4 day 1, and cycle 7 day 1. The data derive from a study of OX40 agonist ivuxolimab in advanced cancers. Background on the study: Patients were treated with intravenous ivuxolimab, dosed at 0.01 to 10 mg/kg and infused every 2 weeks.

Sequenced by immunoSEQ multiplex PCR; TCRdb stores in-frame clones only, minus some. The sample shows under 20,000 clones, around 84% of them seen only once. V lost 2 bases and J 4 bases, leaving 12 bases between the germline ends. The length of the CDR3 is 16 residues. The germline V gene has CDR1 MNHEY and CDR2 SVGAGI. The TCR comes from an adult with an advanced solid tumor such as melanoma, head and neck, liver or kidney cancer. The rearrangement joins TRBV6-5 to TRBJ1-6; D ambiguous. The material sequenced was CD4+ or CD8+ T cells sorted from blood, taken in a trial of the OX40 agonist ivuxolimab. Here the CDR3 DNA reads TGTGCCAGCAGTTACACGGCAGTAGGTTATAATTCACCCCTCCACTTT. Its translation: CASSYTAVGYNSPLHF.